This passage covers 30 T cell receptor beta chains from one sample sequenced in a study of Ad26.COV2.S vaccination and SARS-CoV-2 variants. Treatment given: some 19 received Ad26.COV2.S at low or high dose, single or two shots; 5 received placebo; per-sample allocation not given. Vaccine and placebo recipients were sampled on day 63 after the first injection. Profiling relied on immunoSEQ multiplex PCR, and the TCRdb table lists in-frame clones only, not all of them. The table lists about 480,000 clones, roughly 87% of them singletons. The sample here was peripheral blood, taken in a trial of Ad26.COV2.S vaccine versus placebo. The receptors were gathered from a person between 18 and 65 years old who received the Ad26.COV2.S COVID-19 vaccine or a placebo.

The CDR3 nucleotides are TGTGCCAGCCTAGCGGGTACCTACGAGCAGTACTTC. It specifies CASLAGTYEQYF. This chain joins TRBV6-6 and TRBJ2-7; 8 positions agree with TRBD2. Germline-derived CDR1 and CDR2 are MNHNY and SVGAGI (reference sequence). The CDR3 covers 12 residues. Germline trimming cut 8 bases from V and 2 bases from J; bases unmatched to any gene: 2.

The chain links TRBV12-3 or TRBV12-4 to TRBJ1-4; D gene ambiguous. V was trimmed by 2 bases and J by 5 bases, leaving 6 bases between them. This CDR3 has 13 residues. This CDR3 is CASSLRVNEKLFF. For the CDR3, the DNA is TGTGCCAGCAGTTTAAGGGTGAATGAAAAACTGTTTTTT.

This clone was seen a handful of times. The V and J genes are TRBV6-5 and TRBJ1-3, with D possibly being TRBD1 (6 bases). This CDR3 has 13 residues. Trimming cost V 8 bases and J 2 bases, with 10 bases left between them. In germline, CDR1 is MNHEY, CDR2 SVGAGI. CDR3 in amino acids: CASGGTPGNTIYF. CDR3 nucleotide sequence: TGTGCCAGCGGCGGGACACCTGGAAACACCATATATTTT.

This clone was detected only once. The chain recombines TRBV30 with TRBJ1-3; D unresolved. Trimming took off 5 bases at V and 5 bases at J, with 4 bases between the two ends. CDR1 is GTSNPN, CDR2 SVGIG, per germline (reference sequence). The CDR3 runs 10 residues. The CDR3 DNA follows: TGTGCCTGGGGCCGAAACACCATATATTTT. Its protein product is CAWGRNTIYF.

The chain recombines TRBV6-2 or TRBV6-3 with TRBJ1-5; D perhaps matches TRBD1 (6 bases). The germline V gene encodes CDR1 MNHEY and CDR2 SVGEGT. CDR3 size: 19 residues. Trimming shortened V by 2 bases and J by 0 bases, and 20 bases separated the two germline ends. The DNA of the CDR3 is TGTGCCAGCAGTTACCCTCCGGACAGCACCTCTTATAGCAATCAGCCCCAGCATTTT. Amino acid sequence: CASSYPPDSTSYSNQPQHF.

The chain combines TRBV2 with TRBJ1-5; TRBD1 aligns across 10 bases. CDR1 and CDR2 (germline): SNHLY, FYNNEI. The CDR3 extends over 13 amino acids. Trimming at V came to 7 bases and at J to 6 bases, leaving 3 bases not matched to a gene. The CDR3 protein is CASTTGGSQPQHF. The CDR3 nucleotides are TGTGCCAGCACGACAGGGGGCAGTCAGCCCCAGCATTTT.

V gene TRBV6-2 or TRBV6-3 combines with J gene TRBJ2-5; 9 nucleotides match TRBD2. Trimming at V came to 2 bases and at J to 3 bases, leaving 10 bases not matched to a gene. The CDR3 totals 17 residues. Germline V gene data show CDR1 as MNHEY and CDR2 as SVGEGT. CDR3 amino acids: CASSYPPALAGKETQYF. DNA of the CDR3: TGTGCCAGCAGTTACCCGCCCGCCCTAGCGGGGAAAGAGACCCAGTACTTC.

J is TRBJ2-2 and V is TRBV30; 7 positions match TRBD1. V lost 7 bases, J lost 3 bases, and 8 bases stayed unmatched. The CDR3 totals 14 residues. Germline-derived CDR1 and CDR2 are GTSNPN and SVGIG (reference sequence). CDR3 amino acids: CAFSKDRDTGELFF. Here the CDR3 DNA reads TGTGCCTTTTCCAAAGACAGGGACACCGGGGAGCTGTTTTTT.

The chain couples TRBV2 to TRBJ1-4, with TRBD1 matching 10 bases. V lost 5 bases to trimming and J lost 8 bases; unmatched junction nucleotides: 8. The CDR3 extends over 15 amino acids. Germline CDR1 and CDR2: SNHLY and FYNNEI. The CDR3 DNA follows: TGTGCCAGCAGTCGCCGGGACAGGGGTCGGGAAAAACTGTTTTTT. This gives the protein CASSRRDRGREKLFF.

The chain employs TRBV6-6 and TRBJ2-5, with 8 bases aligning to TRBD1. Germline-derived CDR1 and CDR2 are MNHNY and SVGAGI (reference sequence). The CDR3 runs to 15 residues. J was trimmed by 2 bases and V by 5 bases; bases with no gene match: 7. CDR3 sequence (DNA): TGTGCCAGCAGTACCCCGACAGGGGCACAAGAGACCCAGTACTTC. Residues: CASSTPTGAQETQYF.

The chain is built from TRBV4-3 and TRBJ2-1, with D perhaps assigned TRBD1 or TRBD2 (5 bases each). V lost 4 bases to trimming and J lost 0 bases, with 16 bases between them. Germline CDR1 is LGHNA and CDR2 is YSLEER. CDR3 size: 17 residues. The CDR3, as DNA: TGCGCCAGCAGCCCTGACCCCTCAGGGAGCTCCTACAATGAGCAGTTCTTC. Translated: CASSPDPSGSSYNEQFF.

The chain links TRBV7-2 to TRBJ2-1; 15 nucleotides agree with TRBD2. Germline-derived CDR1 and CDR2 are SGHTA and FQGNSA. The CDR3 covers 19 residues. Losses at the gene ends were 5 bases for V and 3 bases for J; bases not matched to a gene: 11. The CDR3 here is CASSHEGLAGGHHYNEQFF. CDR3 in DNA: TGTGCCAGCAGCCACGAGGGACTAGCGGGGGGACACCACTACAATGAGCAGTTCTTC.

The rearrangement joins TRBV18 to TRBJ2-7; D might be TRBD2 (5 bases). The CDR3 length is 16 residues. V dropped 6 bases and J dropped 1 base, with 19 bases sitting between them. CDR1 is KGHSH and CDR2 is LQKENI in the germline V gene. The chain's CDR3 is CASSPNGVMVSYEQYF. The CDR3 DNA reads TGTGCCAGCTCCCCCAACGGGGTTATGGTGTCCTACGAGCAGTACTTC.

This chain joins TRBV4-2 and TRBJ2-1, with D uncertain. The CDR3 is made up of 16 amino acids. Germline values: CDR1 LGHNA, CDR2 YNFKEQ. Trimming pared 5 bases from V and 7 bases from J, leaving 21 bases between. The chain's CDR3 is CASSDPVRARYNEQFF. The CDR3 nucleotides are TGTGCCAGCAGCGATCCTGTCCGCGCACGCTATAATGAGCAGTTCTTC.

The CDR3 loop reads CASSSPLGDSTDTQYF. The CDR3 DNA sequence: TGTGCCAGCAGTTCTCCCCTCGGGGATAGCACAGATACGCAGTATTTT. V gene TRBV6-2 or TRBV6-3 combines with J gene TRBJ2-3; a possible D gene is TRBD2 (5 bases). This CDR3 has 16 amino acids. The V and J ends lost 4 bases and 0 bases respectively, with 14 bases between them. Germline loops: CDR1 MNHEY, CDR2 SVGEGT.

CDR3 in amino acids: CASSGASVNEQFF. For the CDR3, the DNA is TGCGCCAGCAGCGGCGCTAGCGTCAATGAGCAGTTCTTC. The V gene is TRBV5-1, the J gene TRBJ2-1; weak D call: TRBD2 (6 bases). This CDR3 contains 13 residues. Germline assignment: CDR1 SGHRS and CDR2 YFSETQ. Trimming removed 4 bases at V and 6 bases at J, with 11 bases between.

V is TRBV19 and J is TRBJ1-1, with TRBD1 as a possible D gene (5 bases). Germline CDR1 is LNHDA and CDR2 is SQIVND (reference sequence). V was clipped by 11 bases and J by 5 bases, with 12 bases between them. The CDR3 length is 11 residues. The CDR3 protein is CASREGTEAFF. In nucleotides, the CDR3 is TGTGCCTCAAGGGAGGGGACTGAAGCTTTCTTT.

J is TRBJ2-7 and V is TRBV5-6, with TRBD2 as a possible D gene (5 bases). Germline CDR1 is SGHDT and CDR2 is YYEEEE. The V and J ends lost 3 bases and 9 bases respectively, with 22 bases between them. The CDR3 loop spans 15 amino acids. CDR3 bases: TGTGCCAGCAGCTCCCTGGGCCGAGACTACGGAGTGCAGTACTTC. It specifies CASSSLGRDYGVQYF. The full variable domain, completed using reference TRBV5-6 and TRBJ2-7, is DAGVTQSPTHLIKTRGQQVTLRCSPKSGHDTVSWYQQALGQGPQFIFQYYEEEERQRGNFPDRFSGHQFPNYSSELNVNALLLGDSALYLCASSSLGRDYGVQYFGPGTRLTVT.

This rearrangement joins TRBV7-9 to TRBJ1-4, with D tentatively TRBD1 (5 bases). The germline gives CDR1 SEHNR, CDR2 FQNEAQ (reference sequence). The CDR3 has 18 residues. Trimming took off 2 bases at V and 0 bases at J, with 16 bases between the two ends. In nucleotides, the CDR3 is TGTGCCAGCAGCTTAATGGGACCTATAACTGCAACTAATGAAAAACTGTTTTTT. Translating it yields CASSLMGPITATNEKLFF.

The CDR3 DNA reads TGCGCCAGCAGCTTGGGAGGGGGCGCGGGAGTAAACACTGAAGCTTTCTTT. It codes for CASSLGGGAGVNTEAFF. The V and J genes are TRBV5-1 and TRBJ1-1; 7 positions match TRBD1. In germline, CDR1 is SGHRS, CDR2 YFSETQ. V trimming: 0 bases; J trimming: 2 bases; junction bases outside the gene matches: 10. This CDR3 has 17 amino acids.

This chain links TRBV4-3 with TRBJ2-1, with D perhaps TRBD1 (6 bases). Trimming cost V 1 base and J 6 bases, with 7 bases left between them. This CDR3 spans 13 amino acids. Per germline, CDR1 LGHNA and CDR2 YSLEER. The CDR3 loop reads CASSQVRGNEQFF. CDR3 nucleotides: TGCGCCAGCAGCCAAGTCAGGGGCAATGAGCAGTTCTTC.

This clone was seen more than once but under ten times. This rearrangement joins TRBV7-8 to TRBJ1-1; 8 nucleotides match TRBD1. CDR1 is SGHVS and CDR2 is FQNEAQ in the germline V gene. Trimming at V came to 1 base and at J to 5 bases, leaving 15 bases not matched to a gene. This CDR3 contains 18 residues. The CDR3 sequence: CASSLGAGGWRSSTEAFF. CDR3 coding DNA: TGTGCCAGCAGCTTAGGGGCAGGGGGCTGGCGGTCGAGTACTGAAGCTTTCTTT.

The gene calls are TRBV28 and TRBJ1-6; tentatively, D is TRBD1 (5 bases). CDR1 and CDR2 from the germline V gene are MDHEN and SYDVKM. This CDR3 comprises 13 residues. The V gene lost 3 bases and the J gene lost 16 bases, with 16 bases spanning the gap. The CDR3 DNA sequence: TGTGCCAGCAGTTTTCCCCCGAGGGACCGACTCCACTTT. As protein: CASSFPPRDRLHF.

This clone was observed a few times. The rearrangement joins TRBV7-9 to TRBJ2-3, with a weak D call TRBD2 (6 bases). Germline V gene lookup returns CDR1 SEHNR and CDR2 FQNEAQ (reference sequence). Between the trimmed V and J ends, which lost 1 base and 5 bases, there was a span of 13 bases. The CDR3 runs 15 residues. The CDR3 DNA reads TGTGCCAGCAGCTTAGGACTAGTAAATCAAGATACGCAGTATTTT. Protein: CASSLGLVNQDTQYF.

The table lists this clone with a count of one. This chain uses TRBV28 with TRBJ1-3; a possible D gene is TRBD1 (5 bases). Germline lookup yields CDR1 MDHEN and CDR2 SYDVKM. This CDR3 is 15 amino acids long. The V and J ends lost 6 bases and 0 bases respectively, with 12 bases between them. The CDR3: CASREGTSSGNTIYF. CDR3 nucleotide sequence: TGTGCCAGCAGAGAGGGGACTAGCTCTGGAAACACCATATATTTT.

The chain links TRBV30 to TRBJ1-5; 9 nucleotides match TRBD1. Germline V gene data show CDR1 as GTSNPN and CDR2 as SVGIG (reference sequence). The junction had 4 bases not matched to a gene; V was cut back by 7 bases and J by 6 bases. The CDR3 length is 12 residues. CDR3 DNA: TGTGCCTTTCGACAGGGGGGTCAGCCCCAGCATTTT. Protein product: CAFRQGGQPQHF.

The rearrangement joins TRBV30 to TRBJ2-7; no clear D gene. CDR3 size: 14 residues. Between the trimmed V and J ends, which lost 0 bases and 1 base, there was a span of 10 bases. Per germline, CDR1 GTSNPN and CDR2 SVGIG (reference sequence). CDR3 coding DNA: TGTGCCTGGAGTGTAGGGCGAGTTTCCTACGAGCAGTACTTC. Its translation is CAWSVGRVSYEQYF. The complete variable domain, with remaining parts taken from reference TRBV30 and TRBJ2-7, reads SQTIHQWPATLVQPVGSPLSLECTVEGTSNPNLYWYRQAAGRGLQLLFYSVGIGQISSEVPQNLSASRPQDRQFILSSKKLLLSDSGFYLCAWSVGRVSYEQYFGPGTRLTVT.

The rearrangement uses TRBV27 and TRBJ1-1; D may be TRBD1 (6 bases). The CDR3 runs 14 residues. The V end lost 3 bases, the J end lost 4 bases, and 12 bases lay between the germline ends. Germline V gives CDR1 MNHEY, CDR2 SMNVEV (reference sequence). The CDR3 DNA follows: TGTGCCAGCAGTTTGACGGCCAGGGGCACTGAAGCTTTCTTT. It codes for CASSLTARGTEAFF.

The V call is TRBV6-5, the J call TRBJ2-1, with 13 bases identical to TRBD2. The length of the CDR3 is 15 residues. Per the germline V gene, CDR1 is MNHEY and CDR2 is SVGAGI. V dropped 7 bases and J dropped 8; count of bases not matched to a gene: 8. The CDR3 is CASTFRTSGSDEQFF. The CDR3 DNA reads TGTGCCAGCACGTTTAGGACTAGCGGGAGCGATGAGCAGTTCTTC.

The CDR3 DNA is TGCGCCAGCAGCTTAGGTTGGGGCAGTTTGAACACTGAAGCTTTCTTT. This gives the protein CASSLGWGSLNTEAFF. V usage is TRBV5-1 and J usage is TRBJ1-1; possibly TRBD1 for D (5 bases). This CDR3 has 16 amino acids. The V end lost 2 bases, the J end lost 0 bases, and 14 bases lay between the germline ends. Looked up from germline, CDR1 is SGHRS and CDR2 is YFSETQ.